The 5 T cell receptor beta chains reported below all come from one sample, sequenced in a study of cytomegalovirus exposure and HLA in healthy donors. Assay used: immunoSEQ multiplex PCR; TCRdb lists only in-frame clones, some missing. This table holds more than 140,000 clones, 85% to 90% found once. Sequenced sample: PBMCs. These receptor sequences come from a woman aged 18 to 35 in good health and CMV-seropositive.

The rearrangement links TRBV28 to TRBJ1-2, with a weak D call TRBD1 (5 bases). Trimming took off 11 bases at V and 3 bases at J, with 10 bases between the two ends. This CDR3 is built from 11 residues. Germline V gene sequence: CDR1 MDHEN, CDR2 SYDVKM. The CDR3 loop reads CAAWGDYGYTF. The CDR3 region has the DNA TGTGCCGCGTGGGGGGACTATGGCTACACCTTC.

The J gene is TRBJ2-1, the V gene TRBV27; 9 nucleotides agree with TRBD2. The CDR3 sequence is 16 residues long. J gave up 0 bases and V 5 bases, and 5 bases lay outside the gene matches. Germline V gene data show CDR1 as MNHEY and CDR2 as SMNVEV (reference sequence). The CDR3 sequence is CASSRIAGASYNEQFF. CDR3 nucleotides: TGTGCCAGCAGTAGGATAGCGGGGGCCTCCTACAATGAGCAGTTCTTC.

About this clone itself: This specimen includes other DNA sequences encoding the same CDR3. The genes are TRBV18 and TRBJ2-5; D uncertain. The germline gives CDR1 KGHSH, CDR2 LQKENI. V gave up 6 bases and J gave up 1 base, with 3 bases separating them. The CDR3 covers 11 residues. As DNA, the CDR3 is TGTGCCAGCTCCCTCCAAGAGACCCAGTACTTC. Protein product: CASSLQETQYF.

The chain is built from TRBV11-3 and TRBJ2-7, with D possibly being TRBD1 (6 bases). This CDR3 is built from 15 residues. The V and J ends lost 5 bases and 7 bases respectively, with 21 bases between them. Germline V gene lookup returns CDR1 SGHNT and CDR2 YENEEA. CDR3 residues: CASSLMTGKQSEQYF. The CDR3, as DNA: TGTGCCAGCAGCCTAATGACAGGAAAACAGTCTGAGCAGTACTTC.

The rearrangement uses TRBV18 and TRBJ2-2; D unclear. CDR1 KGHSH and CDR2 LQKENI come from the germline V gene. CDR3 length equals 18 residues. Trimming shortened V by 6 bases and J by 2 bases, and 22 bases separated the two germline ends. The CDR3 loop is CASSPLAPGGPNTGELFF. The CDR3 DNA sequence: TGTGCCAGCTCGCCGCTGGCCCCGGGTGGTCCCAACACCGGGGAGCTGTTTTTT.